The clone carrying this TCR beta chain was recorded a few times. Its matching antigen is unknown. The junction departs from the called germline gene at one end, perhaps through a read error. Donors were ostensibly healthy at sampling, although undocumented immune exposures were probable. The CDR3 contains 16 residues. Germline V gene lookup returns CDR1 SGHRS and CDR2 YFSETQ. The data were taken from a study of cytomegalovirus exposure and HLA in healthy donors. Amplification used 60 Vbeta primers and 13 Jbeta primers. Generated by immunoSEQ multiplex PCR, the TCRdb table keeps only in-frame clones and is missing some. The sample includes 100,000 to 150,000 clones, around 80% of them seen just once. Study outcomes and limitations: Among donors in an Asian-associated ancestry cluster, a later analysis reportedly found fewer N-insertions than the roughly 680-donor mean. Per a prior analysis, the majority of TCR beta V segments were productive roughly 87% or roughly 30% of the time.

This chain joins TRBV5-1 and TRBJ2-6; 10 bases align to TRBD2. This sequence originates from a woman in her forties in good health and CMV-seronegative. The sequencing sample was made of PBMCs. This CDR3 is CASRLAGNSGANGLTF. DNA of the CDR3: TGCGCCAGCAGACTAGCGGGGAACTCTGGGGCCAACGGCCTGACTTTC.